Listed below are T cell receptor beta chains from one sample, sequenced in a study of blood T cell repertoires in COVID-19. Sequenced by immunoSEQ multiplex PCR; TCRdb stores in-frame clones only, minus some. This sample has approximately 230,000 clones; under 90% occur once, and the top ten carry around 20%. The sample consisted of peripheral blood. These receptors were collected from a man aged 30 to 45 with active or convalescent COVID-19. CDR3s include the opening cysteine and the closing phenylalanine or tryptophan. Rows give clone size only sometimes, using once, few, many, or a class for an expanded clone.

V gene	CDR3 length	clone size	CDR3 protein
TRBV28	16	-	CASSSGGLGEWTEAFF
TRBV15	15	-	CATSRHRDSPYEQYF
TRBV15	17	-	CATSTGGLAGGQDTQYF
TRBV4-3	15	-	CASSQEQGSYEKLFF
TRBV7-9	12	few	CASRGGDYGYTF
TRBV10-3	12	-	CAISEFTGTGYF
TRBV5-1	15	-	CASSLIEAGVGEQYF
TRBV30	17	few	CAWRIFDRTIINYGYTF
TRBV5-1	14	-	CASSLGAGHNEQFF
TRBV4-2	17	-	CASSQGWKTPGEETQYF
TRBV18	14	-	CASSSFGGQETQYF
TRBV7-9	12	-	CATGVVNEKLFF
TRBV28	15	-	CASTFRDSGLGEAFF
TRBV7-2	13	-	CASSLGVVAPLHF
TRBV27	13	-	CAAGSTGSYEQYF
TRBV7-6	13	-	CASCAGADAEAFF